In this sample, the clone carrying this T cell receptor (beta chain) turned up a few times. These data come from a study of blood T cell repertoires in COVID-19. Study information: Samples representing acute and convalescent COVID-19 were sourced from the United States, Italy and Spain. T cells, B-cell-depleted T cells, or PBMCs provided the cDNA or gDNA that served as material.

In the authors' workflow: How many nucleated cells were present was estimated from reference gene primer amplification. Some clones are missing from TCRdb's copy, which holds only in-frame ones; the method was immunoSEQ multiplex PCR. D and trimming come from the DNA, and the V and J calls and clone size come from that table. The repertoire includes about 140,000 clones, about 90% of them detected once, and 8% to 11% sits in the top ten. This CDR3 contains 15 residues. V shed 5 bases, J shed 8 bases, and the junction held 8 bases outside the gene matches. CDR1 is MDHEN and CDR2 is SYDVKM in the germline V gene.

The TCR comes from a man aged 60-69 years with active or convalescent COVID-19. The chain recombines TRBV28 with TRBJ2-2; TRBD2 aligns across 10 bases. The sample was peripheral blood. This CDR3 is CASSLEIAGGGELFF. The CDR3 nucleotides read TGTGCCAGCAGTCTTGAAATAGCGGGAGGAGGGGAGCTGTTTTTT.